This record concerns one T cell receptor beta chain sequence. CD8+ and CD4+ T cells were negatively isolated; TEMRA cells were FACS-enriched. Random hexamers served to reverse transcribe about 0.45 to 1 ug RNA. TCRdb re-derived calls from the immunoSEQ multiplex PCR reads in MiXCR, one entry per CDR3 protein. This table holds about 180,000 distinct CDR3 sequences, 90% to 95% found once. Unmatched junction bases numbered 8, after V lost 3 bases and J lost 5 bases. This CDR3 comprises 15 residues. From germline, CDR1 is KGHSH and CDR2 LQKENI. The data originate from a study of CD8 T cells in Susac syndrome. Study in general: When their blood was taken, the Susac syndrome patients had either not yet had any therapy, were taking corticosteroids, or were taking intravenous immunoglobulin alone.

Sequencing was carried out using CD4+ T cells from PBMCs. This chain uses TRBV18 with TRBJ2-3; 7 bases agree with TRBD2. The receptor was derived from a human donor with Susac syndrome. As DNA, the CDR3 is TGTGCCAGCTCACCCCCCCGAGGCGGGGGAGATACGCAGTATTTT. Encoded protein: CASSPPRGGGDTQYF.